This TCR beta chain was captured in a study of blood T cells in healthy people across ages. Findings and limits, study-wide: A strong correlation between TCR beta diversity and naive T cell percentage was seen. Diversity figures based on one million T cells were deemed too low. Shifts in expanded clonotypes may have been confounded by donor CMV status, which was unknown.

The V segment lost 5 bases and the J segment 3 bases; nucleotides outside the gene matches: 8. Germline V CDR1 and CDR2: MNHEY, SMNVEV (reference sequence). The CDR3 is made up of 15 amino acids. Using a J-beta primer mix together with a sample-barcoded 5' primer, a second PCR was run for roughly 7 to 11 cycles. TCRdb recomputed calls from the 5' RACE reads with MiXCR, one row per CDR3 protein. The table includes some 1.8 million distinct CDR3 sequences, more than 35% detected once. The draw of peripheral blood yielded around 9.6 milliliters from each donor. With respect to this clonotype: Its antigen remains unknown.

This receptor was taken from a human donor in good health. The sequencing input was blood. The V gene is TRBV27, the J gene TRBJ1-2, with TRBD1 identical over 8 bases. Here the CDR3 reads CASSPTQGADYGYTF. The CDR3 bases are TGTGCCAGCAGTCCCACCCAGGGGGCTGACTATGGCTACACCTTC.